This TCR beta chain was documented in a study of blood T cell repertoires in COVID-19. On the study more broadly: Italy, Spain and the United States were the sources of the convalescent and acute COVID-19 samples.

Everyone who took part was roughly 18 to 90 years old, and they came from about two dozen US areas. Two negative PCRs, clearance, or symptom resolution characterized the recovered Cohort 3 donors. This clone was picked up one time. Germline CDR1 is SGDLS and CDR2 is YYNGEE. CDR3 size: 16 residues. The V gene end was trimmed by 0 bases and the J gene end by 10 bases; junction bases not matched to a gene: 7. Per the study methods: It was from reference gene primer amplification that nucleated cell counts were estimated. Sequencing used immunoSEQ multiplex PCR; TCRdb keeps in-frame clones, though not all of them. V and J calls and clone size come straight from that table; D and trimming were deduced from the DNA. In the table there are 150,000 or so clones, around 80% of which are singletons.

The chain links TRBV9 to TRBJ2-1, with 13 bases identical to TRBD2. The sequence derives from a woman aged 50 to 60 who had recovered from COVID-19. Source material: PBMCs or T cells enriched from blood (not recorded which). The CDR3 here is CASSVAWTSGSNEQFF. Here the CDR3 DNA reads TGTGCCAGCAGCGTAGCCTGGACTAGCGGGAGCAACGAGCAGTTCTTC. Combining the CDR3 with reference TRBV9 and TRBJ2-1 gives the whole variable domain DSGVTQTPKHLITATGQRVTLRCSPRSGDLSVYWYQQSLDQGLQFLIQYYNGEERAKGNILERFSAQQFPDLHSELNLSSLELGDSALYFCASSVAWTSGSNEQFFGPGTRLTVL.